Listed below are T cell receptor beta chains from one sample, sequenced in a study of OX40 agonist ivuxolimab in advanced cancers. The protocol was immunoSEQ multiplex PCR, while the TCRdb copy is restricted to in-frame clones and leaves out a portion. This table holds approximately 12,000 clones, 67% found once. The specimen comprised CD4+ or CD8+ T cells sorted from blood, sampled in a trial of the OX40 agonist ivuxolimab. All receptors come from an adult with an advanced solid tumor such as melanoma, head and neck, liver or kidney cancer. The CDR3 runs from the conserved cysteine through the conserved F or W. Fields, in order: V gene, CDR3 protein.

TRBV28,CASSPRQGHQPQHF
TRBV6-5,CASSYTPGQPGELFF
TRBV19,CASCPLRPSSDYGYTF
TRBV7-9,CASTPLGTLNTGELFF
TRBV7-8,CASSRDRDDGYTF
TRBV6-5,CASSYSRRGTGELFF
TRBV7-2,CASSLGDSYEQYF
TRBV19,CASTEVSNQPQHF
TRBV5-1,CASEVGGGTEAFF
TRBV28,CASSEGERENQPQHF
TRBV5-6,CASSQMTVYGTGELFF
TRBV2,CATSDITDTQYF
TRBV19,CASSITNTGELFF
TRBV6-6,CASSYNGAEQETQYF
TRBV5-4,CASTSTGGRYEQYF
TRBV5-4,CASSPSNYGYTF
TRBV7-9,CASSLGYTEAFF
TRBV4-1,CASSQSVQRVGDTQYF
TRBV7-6,CASSLGGNGYTF
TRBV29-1,CSVDETSGRPGDTQYF
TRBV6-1,CASSTRGRGETQYF
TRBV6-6,CASTNTGELFF
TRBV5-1,CASSLEGAQETQYF
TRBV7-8,CASSSGQGRAYEQYF
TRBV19,CASRDGSYEQYF
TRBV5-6,CASSSFRGDSTDTQYF
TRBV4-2,CASSYEGEGTDTQYF
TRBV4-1,CASSQEGGGARETQYF